This T cell receptor (beta chain) was sequenced during a study of neoadjuvant anti-PD-1 for oral cavity cancer. The time point was: after neoadjuvant nivolumab, at surgical resection. Patients were newly diagnosed with stage II-IVA oral cavity squamous cell carcinoma without prior systemic or radiation treatment. The germline V gene encodes CDR1 MNHEY and CDR2 SVGAGI. The CDR3 runs 16 residues. V shed 1 base and J shed 9 bases, with 16 bases lying between them. Using immunoSEQ multiplex PCR, the repertoire was profiled, and TCRdb retains in-frame clones only, with some absent. The sample lists 55,000 to 80,000 clones; roughly nine tenths were seen once.

This clonotype was sampled from a person aged 35 to 85 with oral cavity squamous cell carcinoma. The chain has TRBV6-5 and TRBJ1-6; D call uncertain. The source material was PBMCs, sampled after nivolumab (anti-PD-1) treatment. The chain's CDR3 is CASSYYPLEGGSPLHF. The CDR3 coding sequence is TGTGCCAGCAGTTACTACCCCCTCGAGGGCGGTTCACCCCTCCACTTT.